This T cell receptor (beta chain) was identified during a study of cytomegalovirus exposure and HLA in healthy donors. The CDR3 runs to 14 residues. From germline, CDR1 is MNHNS and CDR2 SASEGT. V dropped 3 bases and J dropped 1; count of bases not matched to a gene: 1. PCR was performed using 60 Vbeta and 13 Jbeta primers. The table came from immunoSEQ multiplex PCR; TCRdb's copy has only in-frame clones and leaves some out. This sample has 150,000 to 200,000 clones; 81% occur once, and the top ten carry roughly 4.5%. As regards this clone: Its target is unknown.

Study-level results: A missense variant in DCLRE1C was later tied to TCR beta V- and J-gene trimming. It was likely that a cluster of highly shared sequence variants was a sequencing artifact. Diagnosis of cytomegalovirus status made by the classifier reportedly showed high specificity and sensitivity. Rare sequences made up most TCRs, while some public TCRs were found in many donors.

The genes are TRBV6-1 and TRBJ2-7; 9 positions match TRBD2. The sequenced material came from PBMCs. This TCR came from a young woman in good health and CMV-seropositive. In nucleotides, the CDR3 is TGTGCCAGCAGTGATCTAGCGGGGTCCTACGAGCAGTACTTC. This translates into CASSDLAGSYEQYF.